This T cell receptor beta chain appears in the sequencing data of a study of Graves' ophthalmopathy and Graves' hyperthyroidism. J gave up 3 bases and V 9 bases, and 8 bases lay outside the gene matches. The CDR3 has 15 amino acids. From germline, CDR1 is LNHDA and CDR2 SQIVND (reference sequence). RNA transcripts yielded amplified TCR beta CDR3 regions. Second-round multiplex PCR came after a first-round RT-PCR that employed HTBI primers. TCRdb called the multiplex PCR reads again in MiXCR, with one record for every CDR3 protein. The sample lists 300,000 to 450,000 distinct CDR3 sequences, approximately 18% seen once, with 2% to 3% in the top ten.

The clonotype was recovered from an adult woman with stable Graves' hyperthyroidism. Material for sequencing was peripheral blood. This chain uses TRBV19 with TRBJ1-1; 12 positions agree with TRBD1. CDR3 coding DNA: TGTGCCAGCCGGGACAGGGGGCGCGGAGACACTGAAGCTTTCTTT. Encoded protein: CASRDRGRGDTEAFF.